Below are 24 T cell receptor beta chains sequenced from a single sample in a study of blood T cell repertoires in COVID-19. TCRdb's table, derived via immunoSEQ multiplex PCR, lists solely in-frame clones and lacks some. The sample shows 150,000 to 200,000 clones, 82% of them seen only once. The source material was peripheral blood. Receptors originate from a woman between 55 and 75 years old with COVID-19, enrolled during active disease.

This chain links TRBV4-2 with TRBJ2-6; 8 nucleotides line up with TRBD1. V shed 4 bases and J 0 bases; nucleotides not matched to a gene: 11. Germline V lookup: CDR1 LGHNA, CDR2 YNFKEQ. There are 19 residues in the CDR3. CDR3 bases: TGTGCCAGCAGCCTGAGACAGGGGTCCACTCACTCTGGGGCCAACGTCCTGACTTTC. Amino acid sequence: CASSLRQGSTHSGANVLTF.

The V call is TRBV5-1, the J call TRBJ1-6; 8 bases fit TRBD1. CDR1 and CDR2 (germline): SGHRS, YFSETQ. The V and J ends lost 0 bases and 6 bases, in that order; junction bases with no gene match: 2. CDR3 size: 15 residues. The CDR3 protein is CASSLETGVNSPLHF. CDR3 bases: TGCGCCAGCAGCTTGGAGACAGGGGTTAATTCACCCCTCCACTTT.

This clone has only one observation. The J gene is TRBJ1-6, the V gene TRBV5-5, with unresolved D. The V end lost 0 bases, the J end lost 7 bases, and 5 bases lay between the germline ends. There are 13 residues in the CDR3. Per the germline V gene, CDR1 is SGHKS and CDR2 is YYEKEE (reference sequence). The CDR3 DNA reads TGTGCCAGCAGCTTGGACTGGAATTCACCCCTCCACTTT. Translating gives CASSLDWNSPLHF. Variable domain in full (rest from reference TRBV5-5 and TRBJ1-6): DAGVTQSPTHLIKTRGQQVTLRCSPISGHKSVSWYQQVLGQGPQFIFQYYEKEERGRGNFPDRFSARQFPNYSSELNVNALLLGDSALYLCASSLDWNSPLHFGNGTRLTVT.

In this sample, this clone turned up a few times. The chain carries TRBV6-1 and TRBJ1-1; 11 bases fit TRBD1. The CDR3 is 13 residues long. The trim removed 3 bases at V and 12 bases at J, leaving 6 bases unmatched. Germline lookup yields CDR1 MNHNS and CDR2 SASEGT. For the CDR3, the DNA is TGTGCCAGCAGTGACCGGGACAGGGGGATAACTTTCTTT. This gives the protein CASSDRDRGITFF.

The rearrangement joins TRBV7-2 to TRBJ1-2; the D is unclear. The V gene lost 1 base and the J gene lost 1 base, with 7 bases spanning the gap. CDR1 is SGHTA, CDR2 FQGNSA, per germline. CDR3 length: 14 residues. CDR3 coding DNA: TGTGCCAGCAGCTTAGAACAGAATAACTATGGCTACACCTTC. As protein: CASSLEQNNYGYTF.

The rearrangement uses TRBV7-2 and TRBJ2-5; TRBD2 aligns across 12 bases. With V trimmed by 3 bases and J by 3 bases, 5 bases remained unmatched. The CDR3 totals 16 residues. Germline CDR1 SGHTA, CDR2 FQGNSA. In DNA, the CDR3 is TGTGCCAGCAGCTTTACTAGCGGGAGGCCTAAAGAGACCCAGTACTTC. Its translation is CASSFTSGRPKETQYF.

The chain recombines TRBV7-3 with TRBJ2-5; 9 positions agree with TRBD2. The CDR3 sequence is 16 residues long. The V gene's germline CDR1 is SGHTA and CDR2 FQGTGA. V lost 0 bases to trimming and J lost 4 bases; unmatched junction nucleotides: 6. DNA of the CDR3: TGTGCCAGCAGCTTAACCCATAGCGGGAGAACAGAGACCCAGTACTTC. It encodes CASSLTHSGRTETQYF.

The J gene is TRBJ1-4, the V gene TRBV28; 11 nucleotides agree with TRBD1. Per germline, CDR1 MDHEN and CDR2 SYDVKM. The CDR3 covers 14 residues. J lost 8 bases, V lost 6 bases, and 5 bases had no gene match. CDR3 amino acids: CASSRGTGGEKLFF. DNA of the CDR3: TGTGCCAGCAGCCGGGGGACAGGGGGGGAAAAACTGTTTTTT.

This clone was seen more than once but under ten times. The chain is built from TRBV15 and TRBJ1-3; 7 bases are a match to TRBD1. After removal of 1 base from V and 2 bases from J, the junction contained 17 bases not matched to a gene. The germline V gene has CDR1 LNHNV and CDR2 YYDKDF (reference sequence). The CDR3 has 20 residues. The CDR3 here is CATSRVGAVGRDRAGNTIYF. DNA for the CDR3: TGTGCCACCAGCAGAGTGGGTGCCGTGGGGAGAGACAGGGCTGGAAACACCATATATTTT.

Only one count was recorded for this clone. The DNA for the CDR3 is TGTGCCAGCAGGCTCTTGCCCGGGGAGAACACTGAAGCTTTCTTT. This codes for CASRLLPGENTEAFF. The J gene is TRBJ1-1, the V gene TRBV6-5; D is unclear. CDR3 size: 15 residues. Germline V CDR1 and CDR2: MNHEY, SVGAGI. Deletions cut 6 bases from V and 1 base from J, with 15 bases between.

The rearrangement joins TRBV18 to TRBJ1-1, with a weak D call TRBD1 (5 bases). Germline-derived CDR1 and CDR2 are KGHSH and LQKENI. The CDR3 contains 14 residues. V shed 6 bases and J shed 1 base, with 12 bases lying between them. CDR3 sequence: CASSLSQGNTEAFF. The CDR3 region has the DNA TGTGCCAGCTCGCTAAGCCAGGGGAACACTGAAGCTTTCTTT. Complete variable domain (other parts from reference TRBV18 and TRBJ1-1): NAGVMQNPRHLVRRRGQEARLRCSPMKGHSHVYWYRQLPEEGLKFMVYLQKENIIDESGMPKERFSAEFPKEGPSILRIQQVVRGDSAAYFCASSLSQGNTEAFFGQGTRLTVV.

This clone showed up just a few times. This chain connects TRBV3-1 (or the pseudogene TRBV3-2) to TRBJ2-7; TRBD2 matches 8 bases. CDR1 is LGHDT, CDR2 YNNKEL, per germline (reference sequence). There are 16 residues in the CDR3. The V gene end was trimmed by 2 bases and the J gene end by 3 bases; junction bases not matched to a gene: 9. The CDR3 region has the DNA TGTGCCAGCAGCCAAAGGAGACTAGCGACCCTCTACGAGCAGTACTTC. This codes for CASSQRRLATLYEQYF.

The chain links TRBV3-1 (or the pseudogene TRBV3-2) to TRBJ2-3, with D uncertain. CDR3 length: 13 residues. CDR1 is LGHDT, CDR2 YNNKEL, per germline (reference sequence). V was trimmed by 3 bases and J by 2 bases, leaving 6 bases between them. The CDR3 coding sequence is TGTGCCAGCAGCCATTCCTACACAGATACGCAGTATTTT. Residues: CASSHSYTDTQYF.

V is TRBV19 and J is TRBJ1-2, with unresolved D. CDR1 is LNHDA and CDR2 is SQIVND in the germline V gene (reference sequence). This CDR3 has 13 residues. V gave up 5 bases and J gave up 8 bases, with 15 bases separating them. The CDR3 sequence is CASSPGSPGGYTF. CDR3 nucleotide sequence: TGTGCCAGTAGTCCCGGGTCTCCGGGGGGCTACACCTTC.

This clone has more than one count but fewer than ten. The rearrangement uses TRBV11-2 and TRBJ2-7; 8 bases align to TRBD2. V shed 5 bases, J shed 1 base, and the junction held 10 bases outside the gene matches. Germline-derived CDR1 and CDR2 are SGHAT and FQNNGV. The CDR3 is 16 residues long. The CDR3 reads CASSKGLGTVSYEQYV. CDR3 sequence (DNA): TGTGCCAGCAGCAAGGGACTAGGGACCGTATCCTACGAGCAGTACGTC.

V is TRBV19 and J is TRBJ1-2; 7 bases agree with TRBD1. The CDR3 runs to 15 residues. Germline V CDR1 and CDR2: LNHDA, SQIVND (reference sequence). The V segment lost 4 bases and the J segment 8 bases; nucleotides outside the gene matches: 13. The CDR3 DNA is TGTGCCAGTAGTAGGACGGACAGGCTCGCCGACGGCTACACCTTC. It codes for CASSRTDRLADGYTF. Supplemented by reference TRBV19 and TRBJ1-2, the full variable domain reads DGGITQSPKYLFRKEGQNVTLSCEQNLNHDAMYWYRQDPGQGLRLIYYSQIVNDFQKGDIAEGYSVSREKKESFPLTVTSAQKNPTAFYLCASSRTDRLADGYTFGSGTRLTVV.

V gene TRBV4-1 combines with J gene TRBJ1-6; no reliable D call. The CDR3 sequence is 16 residues long. Trimming took off 0 bases at V and 7 bases at J, with 13 bases between the two ends. Germline V gene lookup returns CDR1 MGHRA and CDR2 YSYEKL. Here the CDR3 DNA reads TGCGCCAGCAGCCAAGAGGAGGGAGTACGAAATTCACCCCTCCACTTT. This translates into CASSQEEGVRNSPLHF.

V and J are TRBV3-1 (or the pseudogene TRBV3-2) and TRBJ2-7, with TRBD2 matching over 9 bases. CDR1 and CDR2 from the germline V gene are LGHDT and YNNKEL (reference sequence). V was pared by 4 bases and J by 4 bases, with 5 bases of the junction left unmatched. This CDR3 contains 14 residues. The CDR3 spells CASSRREGRYEQYF. The CDR3 nucleotides are TGTGCCAGCAGCCGGCGGGAGGGCCGATACGAGCAGTACTTC.

The V gene is TRBV6-5, the J gene TRBJ2-5; no clear D gene. The CDR3 length is 14 residues. Per germline, CDR1 MNHEY and CDR2 SVGAGI. Trimming took 0 bases from V and 4 from J, leaving 9 bases between them. CDR3 in DNA: TGTGCCAGCAGTTACTCGGCTGGCAGAGAGACCCAGTACTTC. Its protein is CASSYSAGRETQYF.

The chain joins TRBV5-5 to TRBJ1-2; possible D gene TRBD1, 5 bases. The germline gives CDR1 SGHKS, CDR2 YYEKEE (reference sequence). Between the trimmed V and J ends, which lost 0 bases and 8 bases, there was a span of 20 bases. The CDR3 runs 16 residues. The CDR3 protein is CASSLGDGGSFGGYTF. The CDR3 DNA reads TGTGCCAGCAGCTTGGGGGACGGGGGAAGTTTTGGCGGCTACACCTTC.

A single count supports this clone. The chain links TRBV30 to TRBJ1-2; 7 nucleotides align to TRBD1. CDR1 and CDR2 (germline): GTSNPN, SVGIG (reference sequence). This CDR3 is built from 14 residues. With V trimmed by 0 bases and J by 4 bases, 5 bases remained unmatched. CDR3 sequence reads: CAWSVQGMGYGYTF. The CDR3 DNA is TGTGCCTGGAGTGTACAGGGGATGGGCTATGGCTACACCTTC.

V and J are TRBV9 and TRBJ2-3; D is possibly TRBD1 (5 bases). This CDR3 comprises 13 residues. Germline assignment: CDR1 SGDLS and CDR2 YYNGEE. With 7 bases removed from V and 0 bases from J, the gap between germline ends came to 9 bases. CDR3 nucleotide sequence: TGTGCCAGCCTGACAGCTAGCACAGATACGCAGTATTTT. Protein product: CASLTASTDTQYF.

This chain uses TRBV5-1 with TRBJ1-6; 7 bases agree with TRBD1. The CDR3 is 17 residues long. V was clipped by 3 bases and J by 5 bases; unmatched bases: 11. In germline, CDR1 is SGHRS, CDR2 YFSETQ. CDR3 in DNA: TGCGCCAGCAGCTCCTACTCGACGGGACAGAATAATTCACCCCTCCACTTT. The encoded protein is CASSSYSTGQNNSPLHF.

This clone appeared once. This chain joins TRBV20-1 and TRBJ1-1; D is perhaps TRBD1 (5 bases). This CDR3 has 11 residues. The germline V and J ends were trimmed by 8 bases and 4 bases, with 11 bases remaining between them. CDR1 and CDR2 from the germline V gene are DFQATT and SNEGSKA (reference sequence). DNA for the CDR3: TGCAGTACTCTGGGGCTCACTGAAGCTTTCTTT. Amino acid sequence: CSTLGLTEAFF.